Listed here is a single T cell receptor (beta chain). Its antigen is not identified. The entry originates in a study of cytomegalovirus exposure and HLA in healthy donors. Findings and caveats of the study: TCR beta sequences reportedly predicted most subjects' HLA-A and HLA-B alleles accurately. A later analysis reportedly found that, within productive TCRs, an Asian-associated ancestry cluster had fewer N-insertions than the mean observed across the roughly 730 donors. The study listed about 150 cytomegalovirus-associated TCR beta chains. Per a later analysis, HLA-associated TCR beta chains showed more clonal expansion than other, equally common TCR beta chains.

Vbeta (60) and Jbeta (13) primers were used in the PCR. This table comes from immunoSEQ multiplex PCR, and its TCRdb copy is limited to in-frame clones, with some not included. The repertoire holds about 190,000 clones, with approximately 86% as singletons. Sequencing was done on a sample of PBMCs. The receptor comes from a woman younger than 30 in good health and CMV-seronegative.

As DNA, the CDR3 is TGTGCCAGTAGGCCTGGGGGCGCGGTTTCTGGAAACACCATATATTTT. Translated: CASRPGGAVSGNTIYF. The J gene is TRBJ1-3, the V gene TRBV19, with a tentative D call TRBD1 (6 bases). Germline V CDR1 and CDR2: LNHDA, SQIVND (reference sequence). V was cut by 6 bases and J by 1 base, with 16 bases left in between. The CDR3 covers 16 residues.